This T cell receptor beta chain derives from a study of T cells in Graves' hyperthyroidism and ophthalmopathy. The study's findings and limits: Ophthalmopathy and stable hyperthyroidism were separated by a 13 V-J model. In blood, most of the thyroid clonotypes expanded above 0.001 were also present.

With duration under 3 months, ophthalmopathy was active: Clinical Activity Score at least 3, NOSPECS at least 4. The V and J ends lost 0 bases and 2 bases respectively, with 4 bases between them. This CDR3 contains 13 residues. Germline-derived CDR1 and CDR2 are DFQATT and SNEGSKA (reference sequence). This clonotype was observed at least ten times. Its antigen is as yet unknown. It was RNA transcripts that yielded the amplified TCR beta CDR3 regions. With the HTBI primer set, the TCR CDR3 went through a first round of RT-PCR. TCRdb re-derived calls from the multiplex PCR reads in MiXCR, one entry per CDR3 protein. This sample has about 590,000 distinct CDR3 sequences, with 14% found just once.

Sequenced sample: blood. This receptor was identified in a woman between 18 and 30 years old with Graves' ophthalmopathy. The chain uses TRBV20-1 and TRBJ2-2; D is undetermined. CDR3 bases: TGCAGTGCTAGAGACAGAAACACCGGGGAGCTGTTTTTT. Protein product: CSARDRNTGELFF.